A selection of T cell receptor beta chains follows, all from one sample in a study of human T cells and chemical hapten exposure. MiXCR was run by TCRdb on the RACE reads, yielding one entry per CDR3 protein. Among 75,000 to 80,000 distinct CDR3 sequences listed, 8.6% were seen once. Sequenced sample: whole blood. The source of these receptors is a female donor in good health. Some clones in this sample may be carry-over from other donors' samples. The CDR3 runs from the conserved cysteine through the conserved F or W. The order of the fields is J gene, V gene, D gene, clone size, CDR3 protein, CDR3 DNA. A D gene is named only where the DNA matches it firmly. Only part of the rows carry a size: once, few, many, or a class if the clone is expanded.

>TRBJ1-6|TRBV20-1|.|many
CSARDPGRRFNSPLHF
TGCAGTGCTAGAGATCCGGGGCGCAGGTTTAATTCACCCCTCCACTTT
>TRBJ1-3|TRBV7-9|.|few
CASSSGTSGNTIYF
TGTGCCAGCAGCTCAGGAACCTCTGGAAACACCATATATTTT
>TRBJ2-7|TRBV7-9|.|.
CASSLGPGTGRNEQYF
TGTGCCAGCAGCTTAGGCCCCGGGACCGGACGGAACGAGCAGTACTTC
>TRBJ2-7|TRBV7-9|.|.
CASSLGPVGYYEQYF
TGTGCCAGCAGCTTAGGGCCGGTGGGGTACTACGAGCAGTACTTC
>TRBJ2-3|TRBV12-3/TRBV12-4|.|many
CASSLAGGPIDTQYF
TGTGCCAGCAGTTTAGCGGGGGGGCCTATAGATACGCAGTATTTT
>TRBJ2-1|TRBV7-3|TRBD2|few
CASSPSSGGVIEQFF
TGTGCCAGCAGCCCGTCTAGCGGGGGGGTGATTGAGCAGTTCTTC
>TRBJ2-3|TRBV4-3|TRBD1|many
CASSQGQGDTQYF
TGCGCCAGCAGCCAGGGACAGGGGGATACGCAGTATTTT
>TRBJ2-2|TRBV29-1|TRBD1|many
CSVKGQGTGELFF
TGCAGCGTTAAGGGACAGGGAACCGGGGAGCTGTTTTTT
>TRBJ2-5|TRBV27|TRBD1|many
CASSFIQGAVETQYF
TGTGCCAGCAGTTTCATACAGGGGGCCGTTGAGACCCAGTACTTC
>TRBJ1-5|TRBV6-2/TRBV6-3|.|many
CASSYNPVNQPQHF
TGTGCCAGCAGTTATAACCCGGTTAATCAGCCCCAGCATTTT
>TRBJ2-5|TRBV27|TRBD2|many
CASSLELGGGSAETQYF
TGTGCCAGCAGTTTAGAACTCGGCGGGGGGTCGGCAGAGACCCAGTACTTC
>TRBJ2-3|TRBV3-1|.|few
CASSQDSPNTQYF
TGTGCCAGCAGCCAAGACTCACCGAATACGCAGTATTTT
>TRBJ2-3|TRBV9|.|many
CASSVDTSTDTQYF
TGTGCCAGCAGCGTAGATACTTCCACAGATACGCAGTATTTT
>TRBJ1-1|TRBV14|.|few
CASKRTENTEAFF
TGTGCCAGCAAGCGGACAGAGAACACTGAAGCTTTCTTT
>TRBJ2-3|TRBV29-1|.|.
CSGRQDLTDTQYF
TGCAGCGGACGACAGGACCTCACAGATACGCAGTATTTT
>TRBJ1-4|TRBV5-1|.|.
CASSLGMGGEKLFF
TGCGCCAGCAGCTTGGGTATGGGGGGAGAAAAACTGTTTTTT
>TRBJ1-1|TRBV29-1|TRBD1|medium-sized
CSARTGRGTEAFF
TGCAGCGCTAGGACAGGGAGAGGCACTGAAGCTTTCTTT
>TRBJ2-7|TRBV27|.|.
CASNRDGTFSSYEQYF
TGTGCCAGCAACCGAGACGGGACTTTTAGCTCCTACGAGCAGTACTTC
>TRBJ1-5|TRBV12-3/TRBV12-4|.|.
CASSFDRQPQHF
TGTGCCAGCAGTTTCGACCGTCAGCCCCAGCATTTT
>TRBJ2-7|TRBV5-1|TRBD1|once
CASSYDRGSTEQYF
TGCGCCAGCAGCTACGACAGGGGCTCGACCGAGCAGTACTTC
>TRBJ2-7|TRBV11-3|TRBD1|.
CASSVGTGRAYEQYF
TGTGCCAGCAGCGTGGGGACAGGACGTGCCTACGAGCAGTACTTC
>TRBJ2-1|TRBV20-1|TRBD2|many
CSAHKRGPQFF
TGCAGTGCCCATAAGCGGGGACCGCAGTTCTTC
>TRBJ2-4|TRBV2|.|few
CASSESKIAKNIQYF
TGTGCCAGCAGTGAATCTAAGATAGCCAAAAACATTCAGTACTTC
>TRBJ2-3|TRBV10-3|.|many
CAISDVDTQYF
TGTGCCATCAGTGACGTGGATACGCAGTATTTT
>TRBJ1-4|TRBV2|.|few
CASSVQTTNEKLFF
TGTGCCAGCAGTGTACAGACAACTAATGAAAAACTGTTTTTT
>TRBJ2-3|TRBV20-1|.|.
CSASRGTSTDTQYF
TGCAGTGCTAGTAGGGGAACTAGCACAGATACGCAGTATTTT